This TCR beta chain was captured in a study of identifying expanded T cells in peripheral blood. CDR1 and CDR2 (germline): MNHEY, SVGAGI. V lost 0 bases, J lost 4 bases, and 12 bases lay in between. The CDR3 sequence is 16 residues long. Study-wide points: Variance in clone template counts between roughly two-week samples significantly increased with total template count across all healthy donors. Over about two and four weeks, about 15 and 18 clones changed, versus roughly 1.1 between replicates.

As to this clone: Its antigen is currently unknown.

The repertoire was sequenced with immunoSEQ multiplex PCR; TCRdb's copy has only in-frame clones and lacks some. The repertoire holds under 120,000 clones, with roughly 90% as singletons. During the collection period, no donor immune events like infections were recorded. The receptor comes from a person aged 18-70 years in good health. The rearrangement uses TRBV6-5 and TRBJ2-2, with D perhaps assigned TRBD1 or TRBD2 (5 bases each). The sequenced material came from blood. The CDR3: CASSYSVPGSTGELFF. The CDR3 DNA sequence: TGTGCCAGCAGTTACTCGGTTCCAGGGAGCACCGGGGAGCTGTTTTTT.